The 27 T cell receptor beta chains in this list originate from one sample, sequenced in a study of shared clonotypes between healthy human individuals (dated by TCRdb to the early 2020s). The library was generated by the immunoSEQ multiplex PCR assay. What TCRdb holds here is the immuneACCESS table cut down to in-frame rearrangements. Part of the clones is not present; checked against another copy, under half of the missing clones reflect an unresolved V gene, and the others are unexplained. The sample records more than 500,000 clones, 95% to 97% of which are singletons. The ten largest clones capture around 0.067% of the sample. Input material: naive CD4+ T cells sorted from blood. Read against the paper, the sample's cell subset or site label means: CD45RA+ positively selected. These receptor sequences come from a woman in her twenties or thirties in good health.

The chain recombines TRBV18 with TRBJ2-7; 8 bases align to TRBD2. CDR3 length: 15 residues. V dropped 1 base and J dropped 3; count of bases not matched to a gene: 5. Germline V CDR1 and CDR2: KGHSH, LQKENI. The CDR3 region is CASSPQGLGYYEQYF. CDR3 DNA: TGTGCCAGCTCACCACAGGGACTAGGGTACTACGAGCAGTACTTC.

The V gene is TRBV6-1, the J gene TRBJ2-1; D unclear. V shed 5 bases and J shed 5 bases, with 1 base lying between them. This CDR3 region has 10 residues. Per the germline V gene, CDR1 is MNHNS and CDR2 is SASEGT. The chain's CDR3 is CASSNNEQFF. CDR3 in DNA: TGTGCCAGCAGTAACAATGAGCAGTTCTTC.

The chain has TRBV9 and TRBJ2-6; no reliable D call. V was pared by 0 bases and J by 4 bases, with 14 bases between. The V gene's germline CDR1 is SGDLS and CDR2 YYNGEE. The CDR3 runs to 17 residues. CDR3 residues: CASSVEPELIGANVLTF. DNA for the CDR3: TGTGCCAGCAGCGTAGAGCCCGAACTGATAGGGGCCAACGTCCTGACTTTC.

The chain links TRBV18 to TRBJ2-1; D uncertain. Germline-derived CDR1 and CDR2 are KGHSH and LQKENI. The ends were cut back, 0 bases at V and 14 bases at J, with 14 bases in the middle. This CDR3 contains 13 residues. CDR3 sequence reads: CASSPPARDWKFF. The CDR3 region has the DNA TGTGCCAGCTCACCACCCGCCCGCGACTGGAAGTTCTTC.

This chain joins TRBV11-3 and TRBJ1-2, with 9 bases aligning to TRBD1. CDR1 and CDR2 (germline): SGHNT, YENEEA. Losses at the gene ends were 0 bases for V and 6 bases for J; bases not matched to a gene: 2. The CDR3 consists of 14 residues. The CDR3 sequence: CASSLDGTGNGYTF. The CDR3 coding sequence is TGTGCCAGCAGCTTAGACGGGACAGGGAATGGCTACACCTTC.

The chain employs TRBV28 and TRBJ2-7, with a tentative D call TRBD1 (6 bases). CDR3 length equals 14 residues. The germline V gene has CDR1 MDHEN and CDR2 SYDVKM. Trimming pared 3 bases from V and 6 bases from J, leaving 15 bases between. This chain's CDR3 is CASSFSRGLGEQYF. Written as DNA, the CDR3 is TGTGCCAGCAGTTTTTCCAGGGGTCTCGGCGAGCAGTACTTC.

This clone was seen only once. The CDR3: CASSRNPEFTEAFF. The CDR3 DNA reads TGTGCCAGCAGTCGCAACCCAGAGTTCACTGAAGCTTTCTTT. The chain carries TRBV6-6 and TRBJ1-1; unclear D gene. Trimming removed 5 bases from V and 4 bases from J, with 14 bases in between. Germline-derived CDR1 and CDR2 are MNHNY and SVGAGI (reference sequence). The CDR3 loop spans 14 amino acids.

The genes are TRBV5-5 and TRBJ2-1, with TRBD2 matching over 12 bases. The CDR3 spans 17 residues. The V gene end was trimmed by 4 bases and the J gene end by 0 bases; junction bases not matched to a gene: 5. Germline CDR1 reads SGHKS; CDR2 reads YYEKEE (reference sequence). In DNA, the CDR3 is TGTGCCAGCAGCCGGACTAGCGGGACGAGCTCCTACAATGAGCAGTTCTTC. Protein product: CASSRTSGTSSYNEQFF. Looking up the rest from reference TRBV5-5 and TRBJ2-1 gives the full variable domain: DAGVTQSPTHLIKTRGQQVTLRCSPISGHKSVSWYQQVLGQGPQFIFQYYEKEERGRGNFPDRFSARQFPNYSSELNVNALLLGDSALYLCASSRTSGTSSYNEQFFGPGTRLTVL.

This chain connects TRBV28 to TRBJ1-5; TRBD1 is a possible D gene (5 bases). The CDR3 has 13 amino acids. V was cut by 2 bases and J by 9 bases, with 11 bases left in between. From germline, CDR1 is MDHEN and CDR2 SYDVKM. The CDR3, as DNA: TGTGCCAGCAGTTTACCCGGGGACGGGCCCCAGCATTTT. Its translation: CASSLPGDGPQHF.

The chain joins TRBV19 to TRBJ1-5; tentatively, D is TRBD1 (5 bases). With 10 bases removed from V and 4 bases from J, the gap between germline ends came to 14 bases. Germline V gives CDR1 LNHDA, CDR2 SQIVND (reference sequence). The CDR3 spans 13 residues. The CDR3 spells CATSLKGNQPQHF. CDR3 nucleotides: TGTGCCACCTCCTTAAAGGGGAATCAGCCCCAGCATTTT.

The chain uses TRBV2 and TRBJ2-5; no clear D. The V end lost 8 bases, the J end lost 0 bases, and 10 bases lay between the germline ends. The CDR3 is 13 amino acids. Looked up from germline, CDR1 is SNHLY and CDR2 is FYNNEI. CDR3 nucleotide sequence: TGTGCCAGCCTGGGTCTTAACCAAGAGACCCAGTACTTC. Its translation: CASLGLNQETQYF.

The rearrangement joins TRBV6-1 to TRBJ1-5; 8 bases are shared with TRBD1. Trimming took 5 bases from V and 2 from J; bases not matched to a gene: 5. The CDR3 runs to 15 residues. The V gene's germline CDR1 is MNHNS and CDR2 SASEGT. The CDR3 loop is CASSPGQGGNQPQHF. The CDR3 DNA sequence: TGTGCCAGCAGTCCTGGACAGGGTGGCAATCAGCCCCAGCATTTT.

V gene TRBV6-1 combines with J gene TRBJ1-2; D perhaps matches TRBD1 (6 bases). Germline values: CDR1 MNHNS, CDR2 SASEGT. This CDR3 contains 14 residues. Deletions cut 6 bases from V and 6 bases from J, with 17 bases between. CDR3 region: CASRIETGWDGYTF. CDR3 nucleotide sequence: TGTGCCAGCAGGATAGAAACAGGGTGGGATGGCTACACCTTC.

This clone was seen only once. V and J are TRBV4-1 and TRBJ2-7, with 9 bases lining up with TRBD2. Germline-derived CDR1 and CDR2 are MGHRA and YSYEKL. This CDR3 comprises 17 residues. J gave up 1 base and V 4 bases, and 11 bases lay outside the gene matches. As DNA, the CDR3 is TGCGCCAGCAGCCCCCGCCCCGGGACTAGCACATCCTACGAGCAGTACTTC. Its protein is CASSPRPGTSTSYEQYF.

The chain combines TRBV6-5 with TRBJ2-5; tentative D call: TRBD1 (6 bases). CDR3 length: 14 amino acids. Germline values: CDR1 MNHEY, CDR2 SVGAGI. The V end lost 6 bases, the J end lost 2 bases, and 13 bases lay between the germline ends. This CDR3 reads CASRHGTLQETQYF. CDR3 nucleotide sequence: TGTGCCAGCAGACACGGGACACTTCAAGAGACCCAGTACTTC.

The chain carries TRBV19 and TRBJ2-7; weak D call: TRBD2 (6 bases). Germline CDR1 reads LNHDA; CDR2 reads SQIVND (reference sequence). The ends were cut back, 2 bases at V and 3 bases at J, with 8 bases in the middle. The CDR3 consists of 13 residues. CDR3: CASSIYSGYEQYF. In DNA form, the CDR3 reads TGTGCCAGTAGTATATATAGCGGCTACGAGCAGTACTTC.

The chain couples TRBV5-1 to TRBJ1-2; 7 bases are shared with TRBD1. Germline V gene sequence: CDR1 SGHRS, CDR2 YFSETQ. Trimming at V came to 3 bases and at J to 4 bases, leaving 9 bases not matched to a gene. The CDR3 contains 15 residues. CDR3 in DNA: TGCGCCAGCAGCTCGCGGCCGGGACAGACCTATGGCTACACCTTC. Amino acid sequence: CASSSRPGQTYGYTF.

The chain uses TRBV6-1 and TRBJ2-2; TRBD1 matches 11 bases. CDR3 length equals 17 residues. J was trimmed by 6 bases and V by 4 bases; bases with no gene match: 10. The germline V gene has CDR1 MNHNS and CDR2 SASEGT. The CDR3, as DNA: TGTGCCAGCAGTGCCTTGGACAGGGGGCGCCCTTCCGGGGAGCTGTTTTTT. Encoded protein: CASSALDRGRPSGELFF.

This rearrangement joins TRBV28 to TRBJ1-2, with 7 bases fitting TRBD1. CDR1 and CDR2 from the germline V gene are MDHEN and SYDVKM. V lost 5 bases, J lost 7 bases, and 7 bases stayed unmatched. This CDR3 is 13 amino acids long. CDR3 sequence reads: CASSPPHRGGYTF. The CDR3 DNA sequence: TGTGCCAGCAGTCCTCCGCACAGGGGTGGCTACACCTTC.

The rearrangement joins TRBV28 to TRBJ2-5, with a weak D call TRBD1 (5 bases). The CDR3 contains 15 residues. The V end lost 1 base, the J end lost 5 bases, and 14 bases lay between the germline ends. The germline CDR1 and CDR2 sequences are MDHEN and SYDVKM. The chain's CDR3 is CASSLFEGAGETQYF. The DNA of the CDR3 is TGTGCCAGCAGTTTATTTGAAGGGGCAGGTGAGACCCAGTACTTC.

This sequence joins TRBV20-1 and TRBJ1-3; D unclear. Deletions cut 3 bases from V and 9 bases from J, with 9 bases between. The CDR3 has 11 residues. Per germline, CDR1 DFQATT and CDR2 SNEGSKA (reference sequence). The CDR3 DNA sequence: TGCAGTGCTAGCTTAGCGCCCACCATATATTTT. It codes for CSASLAPTIYF.

The chain links TRBV6-5 to TRBJ2-3; no reliable D call. The V end was cut by 0 bases, the J end by 6 bases, with 13 bases between. This CDR3 has 15 residues. Germline-derived CDR1 and CDR2 are MNHEY and SVGAGI. CDR3 nucleotide sequence: TGTGCCAGCAGTTACTCGAATTCTTTGGGGGATACGCAGTATTTT. Its protein is CASSYSNSLGDTQYF.

The V gene is TRBV5-4, the J gene TRBJ1-2; D unclear. Per the germline V gene, CDR1 is SGHNT and CDR2 is YYREEE (reference sequence). This CDR3 is 11 amino acids long. Between the trimmed V and J ends, which lost 0 bases and 5 bases, there was a span of 2 bases. The CDR3 is CASSLEYGYTF. The CDR3 nucleotides read TGTGCCAGCAGCTTGGAGTATGGCTACACCTTC.

The chain links TRBV6-5 to TRBJ2-6; 7 bases agree with TRBD1. The CDR3 length is 16 residues. The J segment lost 4 bases and the V segment lost 2 bases, leaving 5 bases of the junction unmatched. The germline V gene has CDR1 MNHEY and CDR2 SVGAGI. CDR3 sequence reads: CASSYEGADGANVLTF. In nucleotides, the CDR3 is TGTGCCAGCAGTTACGAGGGGGCGGACGGGGCCAACGTCCTGACTTTC.

The chain links TRBV28 to TRBJ1-4, with D unclear. There are 17 residues in the CDR3. Germline V lookup: CDR1 MDHEN, CDR2 SYDVKM. The V end lost 2 bases, the J end lost 4 bases, and 17 bases lay between the germline ends. The CDR3 spells CASSLDQAPGNNEKLFF. The CDR3 coding sequence is TGTGCCAGCAGTTTAGACCAGGCCCCGGGGAATAATGAAAAACTGTTTTTT.

The gene calls are TRBV6-6 and TRBJ2-7; D unclear. V lost 6 bases to trimming and J lost 7 bases, with 13 bases between them. Looked up from germline, CDR1 is MNHNY and CDR2 is SVGAGI (reference sequence). The CDR3 extends over 12 amino acids. The chain's CDR3 is CASSSDLGEQYF. The CDR3 coding sequence is TGTGCCAGCAGCTCTGACTTGGGTGAGCAGTACTTC.

V usage is TRBV14 and J usage is TRBJ2-4; perhaps TRBD2 as D (5 bases). CDR3 length: 13 residues. Germline V gene lookup returns CDR1 SGHDN and CDR2 FVKESK. V lost 4 bases and J 8 bases, leaving 12 bases between the germline ends. This CDR3 is CASSLSHGDIQYF. CDR3 bases: TGTGCCAGCAGCCTGTCTCACGGGGACATTCAGTACTTC.